This is a list of T cell receptor beta chains from one sample in a study of graft-versus-host responses after intestinal transplantation. The assay was immunoSEQ multiplex PCR, and TCRdb's table has in-frame clones only and misses some. The sample holds 8,000 to 9,500 clones, roughly 31% seen once. Material: alloreactive CD8+ T cells from a mixed lymphocyte reaction culture, obtained before intestinal transplant. The receptor source for this set is a human patient who received an intestinal transplant. Both conserved end residues are part of each CDR3. The D gene is left open where the match is weak. Rows give clone size only sometimes, using once, few, many, or a class for an expanded clone.

v_call	clone_size	d_call	j_call	cdr3_aa	cdr3_nt
TRBV6-9	few	.	TRBJ2-7	CASTPKQYF	TGTGCCAGCACCCCCAAGCAGTACTTC
TRBV5-1	.	.	TRBJ2-7	CASSLGFYVGGTDEQYF	TGCGCCAGCAGCTTGGGGTTTTATGTCGGCGGGACGGACGAGCAGTACTTC
TRBV7-6	.	.	TRBJ2-1	CASSPTASRYNEQFF	TGTGCCAGCAGCCCCACAGCCTCTCGGTACAATGAGCAGTTCTTC
TRBV2	.	TRBD1	TRBJ2-7	CASTDRVREQYF	TGTGCCAGCACAGACAGGGTTCGCGAGCAGTACTTC
TRBV13	once	.	TRBJ2-7	CASSEANVYEQYF	TGTGCCAGCAGTGAAGCAAACGTCTACGAGCAGTACTTC
TRBV27	medium-sized	TRBD2	TRBJ2-7	CASSIAGGSHEQYF	TGTGCCAGCAGTATCGCGGGGGGTTCCCACGAGCAGTACTTC
TRBV9	.	TRBD1	TRBJ2-7	CASSARQGGSLEQYF	TGTGCCAGCAGCGCCAGACAGGGCGGAAGTCTCGAGCAGTACTTC
TRBV4-2	few	.	TRBJ1-3	CASSQVLTSGNTIYF	TGTGCCAGCAGCCAGGTGCTAACCTCTGGAAACACCATATATTTT
TRBV5-1	.	.	TRBJ2-7	CASSLDSFLRGEQYF	TGCGCCAGCAGCTTGGACAGTTTCCTTCGGGGGGAGCAGTACTTC
TRBV19	few	TRBD2	TRBJ2-2	CASSSTVGGRGRTGELFF	TGTGCCAGTAGTTCGACGGTGGGGGGGAGGGGAAGGACCGGGGAGCTGTTTTTT
TRBV27	few	.	TRBJ2-3	CASSLGVRGDTDTQYF	TGTGCCAGCAGTTTGGGGGTACGCGGGGACACAGATACGCAGTATTTT
TRBV9	few	TRBD2	TRBJ2-1	CASSPGLGYNEQFF	TGTGCCAGCAGCCCGGGACTAGGTTACAATGAGCAGTTCTTC
TRBV30	.	TRBD1	TRBJ1-5	CAWSVKGQGYQPQHF	TGTGCCTGGAGTGTAAAGGGACAGGGATATCAGCCCCAGCATTTT
TRBV14	.	.	TRBJ1-1	CASSQDLGVNTEAFF	TGTGCCAGCAGCCAAGATTTAGGAGTGAACACTGAAGCTTTCTTT
TRBV28	.	TRBD2	TRBJ2-3	CASSLAGTSGTLVDTQYF	TGTGCCAGCAGTTTGGCCGGGACTAGCGGAACCCTTGTGGATACGCAGTATTTT
TRBV9	.	TRBD1	TRBJ2-1	CASSPPVSRGNEQFF	TGTGCCAGCAGCCCCCCGGTCTCCAGGGGGAATGAGCAGTTCTTC
TRBV27	.	.	TRBJ1-5	CASSFGRVSQPQHF	TGTGCCAGCAGTTTCGGCAGGGTTAGCCAGCCCCAGCATTTT
TRBV28	medium-sized	.	TRBJ1-2	CASSRNSYGYTF	TGTGCCAGCAGTCGAAATAGCTATGGCTACACCTTC
TRBV6-5	few	TRBD1	TRBJ1-2	CASSRGQHYGYTF	TGTGCCAGCAGCCGGGGACAGCACTATGGCTACACCTTC
TRBV6-5	.	.	TRBJ2-7	CASTSPETGYEQYF	TGTGCCAGCACCTCCCCCGAGACAGGCTACGAGCAGTACTTC
TRBV13	few	.	TRBJ2-2	CASSFRDSRSRFTGELFF	TGTGCCAGCAGCTTTAGGGACTCTCGTTCTCGCTTCACCGGGGAGCTGTTTTTT
TRBV4-1	few	TRBD2	TRBJ2-7	CASSQDPRGGFYEQYF	TGCGCCAGCAGCCAAGACCCGCGGGGGGGCTTCTACGAGCAGTACTTC
TRBV4-3	.	.	TRBJ2-6	CASSQGSHALSGANVLTF	TGCGCCAGCAGCCAAGGTTCACATGCCCTCTCTGGGGCCAACGTCCTGACTTTC
TRBV9	.	.	TRBJ1-3	CASSVAQGFSGNTIYF	TGTGCCAGCAGCGTGGCACAGGGATTCTCTGGAAACACCATATATTTT
TRBV5-6	.	TRBD1	TRBJ1-6	CASSSTTLTPGQGYSPLHF	TGTGCCAGCAGCTCGACGACCCTGACACCGGGACAGGGCTATTCACCCCTCCACTTT
TRBV9	few	TRBD2	TRBJ2-1	CASSSPGLAAYNEQFF	TGTGCCAGCAGCTCCCCAGGACTAGCGGCTTACAATGAGCAGTTCTTC
TRBV4-2	.	.	TRBJ2-1	CASSQASEVEEQFF	TGTGCCAGCAGCCAAGCGTCCGAGGTTGAAGAGCAGTTCTTC
TRBV5-6	few	TRBD2	TRBJ2-3	CASSPVAGGPTDTQYF	TGTGCCAGCAGCCCGGTGGCGGGGGGGCCCACAGATACGCAGTATTTT
TRBV10-1	.	.	TRBJ1-1	CASSDTGNTEAFF	TGCGCCAGCAGTGATACGGGGAACACTGAAGCTTTCTTT
TRBV21-1	few	.	TRBJ1-5	CASSFRDRRNQPQHF	TGTGCCAGCAGCTTCCGGGACAGGAGAAATCAGCCCCAGCATTTT
TRBV25-1	.	.	TRBJ2-7	CASSEWSSSFYEQYF	TGTGCCAGCAGTGAATGGAGTTCTAGCTTCTACGAGCAGTACTTC
TRBV10-1	medium-sized	TRBD2	TRBJ2-1	CASSESRWGGSTEQFF	TGCGCCAGCAGTGAGTCGAGGTGGGGCGGGAGCACTGAGCAGTTCTTC
TRBV27	.	TRBD2	TRBJ2-2	CASCRAGANGELFF	TGTGCCAGCTGTCGTGCGGGAGCCAACGGGGAGCTGTTTTTT
TRBV6-5	.	.	TRBJ1-2	CASSYGGYGYTF	TGTGCCAGCAGTTACGGCGGTTATGGCTACACCTTC
TRBV7-6	.	.	TRBJ2-7	CASSYTGYEQYF	TGTGCCAGCAGTTACACAGGGTACGAGCAGTACTTC
TRBV19	.	TRBD2	TRBJ2-1	CASSWGGAYNEQFF	TGTGCCAGTAGTTGGGGGGGGGCCTACAATGAGCAGTTCTTC
TRBV7-9	once	.	TRBJ1-2	CASSLVGLQDRGYTF	TGTGCCAGCAGCTTAGTCGGGCTACAGGATCGTGGCTACACCTTC
TRBV6-5	few	TRBD2	TRBJ2-7	CASSYSTGGSYEQYF	TGTGCCAGCAGTTACTCGACGGGGGGATCCTACGAGCAGTACTTC
TRBV4-1	medium-sized	TRBD2	TRBJ2-7	CASSQANSGTYEQYF	TGCGCCAGCAGCCAAGCTAATAGCGGGACGTACGAGCAGTACTTC
TRBV2	.	.	TRBJ2-7	CASRGLGSRGYEQYF	TGTGCCAGCAGAGGCCTGGGGAGCCGTGGCTACGAGCAGTACTTC
TRBV6-5	medium-sized	.	TRBJ1-3	CASSYSTGAGNTIYF	TGTGCCAGCAGTTACTCGACGGGGGCTGGAAACACCATATATTTT
TRBV5-4	.	.	TRBJ2-7	CASSPMTGSYEQYF	TGTGCCAGCAGCCCCATGACAGGCTCCTACGAGCAGTACTTC
TRBV7-9	few	TRBD2	TRBJ2-7	CASSSLYSGRGTYEQYF	TGTGCCAGCAGCTCACTCTATAGCGGGAGGGGGACCTACGAGCAGTACTTC
TRBV2	.	TRBD1	TRBJ2-7	CASLNVQGPYEQYF	TGTGCCAGCCTTAACGTACAGGGGCCCTACGAGCAGTACTTC
TRBV11-2	.	.	TRBJ1-2	CASVSEGNYGYTF	TGTGCCAGCGTTAGCGAGGGCAACTATGGCTACACCTTC
TRBV4-3	few	.	TRBJ2-1	CASSPQGDGQTNKEGGDNEQFF	TGCGCCAGCAGCCCGCAGGGGGACGGCCAAACAAATAAAGAGGGGGGAGACAATGAGCAGTTCTTC
TRBV5-1	.	TRBD1	TRBJ2-7	CASSAAPGQGYEQYF	TGCGCCAGCAGCGCGGCACCGGGACAGGGTTACGAGCAGTACTTC